This T cell receptor (beta chain) was sequenced during a study of CD8+ T cells in alopecia areata. Study-level results: A single nonresponder leaves the baseline CD8+ expansion link to response uncertain. An increase in clonality over normal scalp was evident in lesional scalp, especially alopecia totalis/universalis. Sequencing of scalp tissue also captures the resident alphabeta T cells of normal skin. Tofacitinib did not eliminate many expanded lesional clones from scalp or blood.

V lost 4 bases, J lost 2 bases, and 11 bases lay in between. Germline V CDR1 and CDR2: SGHTS, YDEGEE. The CDR3 runs 14 residues. Extraction and reverse transcription of RNA yielded cDNA as the sequencing template. Sequenced by immunoSEQ multiplex PCR; TCRdb stores in-frame clones only, minus some. Here the sample spans around 120,000 clones, approximately 60% being singletons. Documented treatment: oral pan-JAK inhibitor, 5-10 mg twice daily. Turning to this clone: The antigen is undetermined.

Specimen: CD4+ T cells sorted from blood, collected at week 4, from a patient treated with tofacitinib. The receptor comes from a human donor with alopecia areata. This rearrangement joins TRBV5-8 to TRBJ2-3; D gene unclear. CDR3 loop: CASSPGRVTDTQYF. As DNA, the CDR3 is TGTGCCAGCAGCCCTGGTAGGGTCACAGATACGCAGTATTTT.